The rows below give T cell receptor beta chains drawn from one sample of a study of CD8 T cells in ankylosing spondylitis. TCRdb processed the 5' RACE reads anew with MiXCR; each CDR3 protein has one entry. Of around 450,000 distinct CDR3 sequences listed, roughly 26% were seen once; the top ten hold 0.89%. The specimen was blood, either unsorted or a sorted T cell fraction (not recorded which). The receptor source for this set is a male donor with ankylosing spondylitis. Each CDR3 is given with its conserved first and last residue. A D gene is named only where the DNA matches it firmly. Only part of the rows carry a size: once, few, many, or a class if the clone is expanded.

. TRBJ1-3 . TRBV20-1 TGCAGTGCTAGGACGGCGGGGTCAGACACCATATATTTT CSARTAGSDTIYF
. TRBJ2-2 . TRBV5-1 TGCGCCAGCAGCTTGAATCAGCGACTGAACACCGGGGAGCTGTTTTTT CASSLNQRLNTGELFF
. TRBJ2-4 TRBD2 TRBV12-3/TRBV12-4 TGTGCCAGCAGTTTAGCGGGAGGGAAAAACATTCAGTACTTC CASSLAGGKNIQYF
few TRBJ1-5 TRBD1 TRBV2 TGTGCCAGCAGTGGAAGACAGGGGCATCAGCCCCAGCATTTT CASSGRQGHQPQHF
few TRBJ2-3 . TRBV29-1 TGCAGCGTTGAGGCGGGTTCAGATACGCAGTATTTT CSVEAGSDTQYF
. TRBJ2-5 . TRBV7-6 TGTGCCAGCAGCCCTCTCGGAGGGACTCAAGAGACCCAGTACTTC CASSPLGGTQETQYF
. TRBJ2-3 . TRBV14 TGTGCCAGCAGCCAAGCAAGGGCGGGACAGGATACGCAGTATTTT CASSQARAGQDTQYF
. TRBJ2-1 . TRBV3-1 TGTGCCAGCAGGGGAGACAGAGCCTACAATGAGCAGTTCTTC CASRGDRAYNEQFF
few TRBJ1-2 . TRBV19 TGTGCCAGCCGGTGGGACGTTTATGAGCATGGCTACACCTTC CASRWDVYEHGYTF
. TRBJ2-3 . TRBV5-1 TGCGCCAGCGTTAATGGACTCTCCGCGGATACGCAGTATTTT CASVNGLSADTQYF
few TRBJ2-1 . TRBV20-1 TGCAGTGCTGGGAGAGAGGCGGGATACTACAATGAGCAGTTCTTC CSAGREAGYYNEQFF
. TRBJ1-2 TRBD1 TRBV29-1 TGCAGCGTTGTCCCGGACAGGGGGCCTACTGGCTACACCTTC CSVVPDRGPTGYTF
. TRBJ2-2 TRBD2 TRBV19 TGTGCCAGTAGTATAGGTACTAGCGTATACACCGGGGAGCTGTTTTTT CASSIGTSVYTGELFF
. TRBJ2-7 TRBD2 TRBV5-1 TGCGCCAGCAGCTTGGCCGGAGCGGGAGACGCCCCTAGAGAGCAGTACTTC CASSLAGAGDAPREQYF
few TRBJ2-1 TRBD2 TRBV24-1 TGTGCCACCAGTGACCGCGCCCTAGCGGGAGGGAATGAGCAGTTCTTC CATSDRALAGGNEQFF
. TRBJ2-3 . TRBV5-5 TGTGCCAGCAGCCTCCCCCCCCCAGATACGCAGTATTTT CASSLPPPDTQYF
few TRBJ2-3 . TRBV7-2 TGTGCCAGCAGCTTAATATCAGGGAGCACAGATACGCAGTATTTT CASSLISGSTDTQYF
. TRBJ2-3 . TRBV5-1 TGCGCCAGCAGCTCCCAGCCTAGCACAGATACGCAGTATTTT CASSSQPSTDTQYF
. TRBJ2-1 . TRBV5-1 TGCGCCAGCAGTTCTGTGGGGGCAGGGCTTATTGATGAGCAGTTCTTC CASSSVGAGLIDEQFF